The subject of this entry is one T cell receptor beta chain. Its specificity is unknown. Germline and junction disagree at one end, which may indicate a read error. The sample comes from a study of tumor and adjacent non-tumor tissue in lung cancer. Study information: The cohort had 12 adenocarcinoma, a couple of squamous cell and 1 small cell patients. The patients, roughly eleven men and about 5 women, were about 30 to 76 with stage I to III disease. The study's findings and limits: Tumor TCR diversity, when higher, was linked to shorter survival. Significantly higher TCR diversity was found in tumor than normal lung.

The library came from three nested PCR rounds adapted from ARM-PCR protocols. TCRdb analysed the multiplex PCR reads with MiXCR anew, one entry per CDR3 protein. The sample shows about 93,000 distinct CDR3 sequences, about 70% of them seen only once. This sample's RNA came from whole unsorted tissue. CDR1 GTSNPN and CDR2 SVGIG come from the germline V gene (reference sequence). The CDR3 totals 12 residues. The rearrangement joins TRBV30 to TRBJ1-1; D unclear. This sequence originates from a man between 60 and 75 years old with non-small cell lung cancer. Sequenced input: lung tumor tissue. The CDR3, as DNA: TGTGCCCGGAGCTTTGGGATACCTGAAGCTTTCTTT. Translation: CARSFGIPEAFF. The complete variable domain, with remaining parts taken from reference TRBV30 and TRBJ1-1, reads SQTIHQWPATLVQPVGSPLSLECTVEGTSNPNLYWYRQAAGRGLQLLFYSVGIGQISSEVPQNLSASRPQDRQFILSSKKLLLSDSGFYLCARSFGIPEAFFGQGTRLTVV.